This passage covers 26 T cell receptor beta chains from one sample sequenced in a study of blood T cell repertoires in COVID-19 (dated by TCRdb to the early 2020s). The method was the immunoSEQ multiplex PCR assay. Held by TCRdb, this immuneACCESS table contains in-frame sequences only and omits some clones. Under half of the omission traces to an unresolved V gene where checked; the cause of the rest is unknown. In this sample the table shows roughly 150,000 clones, 70% to 90% of which occur a single time. More than 5% of the sample belongs to the ten largest clones. Sequencing was done on a sample of PBMCs or T cells enriched from blood (not recorded which). These receptors were obtained from a woman between 40 and 55 years old who had recovered from COVID-19.

The rearrangement joins TRBV3-1 (or the pseudogene TRBV3-2) to TRBJ2-5; unclear D gene. The CDR3 runs 11 residues. With 3 bases removed from V and 5 bases from J, the gap between germline ends came to 4 bases. The germline CDR1 and CDR2 sequences are LGHDT and YNNKEL (reference sequence). This CDR3 is CASSHGETQYF. CDR3 DNA sequence: TGTGCCAGCAGCCACGGGGAGACCCAGTACTTC.

The V call is TRBV28, the J call TRBJ2-1; D may be TRBD2 (5 bases). The germline gives CDR1 MDHEN, CDR2 SYDVKM. The V gene lost 9 bases and the J gene lost 12 bases, with 12 bases spanning the gap. This CDR3 comprises 10 residues. CDR3 amino acids: CASGRGSQFF. Written as DNA, the CDR3 is TGTGCCAGTGGCCGGGGTTCGCAGTTCTTC.

The J gene is TRBJ1-2, the V gene TRBV5-1; D is unclear. V was clipped by 0 bases and J by 2 bases, with 8 bases between them. Germline CDR1 is SGHRS and CDR2 is YFSETQ. The CDR3 is 14 amino acids. The DNA of the CDR3 is TGCGCCAGCAGCTTGGTTACACAGAACTATGGCTACACCTTC. Amino acids: CASSLVTQNYGYTF.

The chain couples TRBV20-1 to TRBJ2-7, with no clear D. This CDR3 is 13 amino acids long. V lost 3 bases, J lost 0 bases, and 9 bases lay in between. Germline values: CDR1 DFQATT, CDR2 SNEGSKA (reference sequence). The CDR3 sequence is CSASGQDSYEQYF. For the CDR3, the DNA is TGCAGTGCTAGTGGGCAGGACTCCTACGAGCAGTACTTC.

J is TRBJ1-2 and V is TRBV3-1 (or the pseudogene TRBV3-2); no firm D call. The V gene's germline CDR1 is LGHDT and CDR2 YNNKEL (reference sequence). The V end was cut by 4 bases, the J end by 4 bases, with 13 bases between. The length of the CDR3 is 14 residues. The DNA of the CDR3 is TGTGCCAGCAGCCCGGGGTCGGGAGGCTATGGCTACACCTTC. Translation gives CASSPGSGGYGYTF.

The chain uses TRBV19 and TRBJ1-4; the D gene is possibly TRBD1 (6 bases). The germline CDR1 and CDR2 sequences are LNHDA and SQIVND (reference sequence). V was clipped by 8 bases and J by 8 bases, with 18 bases between them. The CDR3 extends over 14 amino acids. The CDR3 protein is CASGNDRFYEKLFF. CDR3 DNA sequence: TGTGCCAGTGGGAACGACAGGTTTTACGAAAAACTGTTTTTT.

The V call is TRBV7-3, the J call TRBJ2-7; possibly TRBD1 for D (6 bases). In germline, CDR1 is SGHTA, CDR2 FQGTGA. V lost 1 base and J 6 bases, leaving 13 bases between the germline ends. This CDR3 region has 14 residues. Here the CDR3 DNA reads TGTGCCAGCAGCTTAAAACGGACAGTACGCGAGCAGTACTTC. This translates into CASSLKRTVREQYF. The full variable domain, its missing parts supplied by reference TRBV7-3 and TRBJ2-7, is GAGVSQTPSNKVTEKGKYVELRCDPISGHTALYWYRQSLGQGPEFLIYFQGTGAADDSGLPNDRFFAVRPEGSVSTLKIQRTERGDSAVYLCASSLKRTVREQYFGPGTRLTVT.

This clone was detected a few times. The chain couples TRBV30 to TRBJ2-3; TRBD1 matches 7 bases. There are 13 residues in the CDR3. The germline V gene has CDR1 GTSNPN and CDR2 SVGIG (reference sequence). Trimming took 4 bases from V and 4 from J; bases not matched to a gene: 5. The CDR3 DNA follows: TGTGCCTGGACGGGACAGCTCTCAGATACGCAGTATTTT. Amino acid sequence: CAWTGQLSDTQYF.

This rearrangement joins TRBV4-1 to TRBJ2-1; 10 bases are shared with TRBD1. With 1 base clipped from V and 7 bases from J, the junction kept 7 bases outside the gene matches. Germline V gene data show CDR1 as MGHRA and CDR2 as YSYEKL. The CDR3 sequence is 16 residues long. This chain's CDR3 is CASSQAETGGWNEQFF. DNA of the CDR3: TGCGCCAGCAGCCAAGCGGAGACAGGGGGCTGGAATGAGCAGTTCTTC.

The chain joins TRBV6-1 to TRBJ1-6, with unresolved D. Germline lookup yields CDR1 MNHNS and CDR2 SASEGT. V was trimmed by 0 bases and J by 9 bases, leaving 9 bases between them. This CDR3 has 14 residues. As DNA, the CDR3 is TGTGCCAGCAGTGAAGCCCGGGAGATTTCACCCCTCCACTTT. Amino acids: CASSEAREISPLHF.

This clone was observed once. The J gene is TRBJ1-5, the V gene TRBV19; D ambiguous. The length of the CDR3 is 17 residues. The V end lost 5 bases, the J end lost 4 bases, and 21 bases lay between the germline ends. Looked up from germline, CDR1 is LNHDA and CDR2 is SQIVND (reference sequence). Here the CDR3 reads CASSSMEGVLTNQPQHF. CDR3 DNA sequence: TGTGCCAGTAGTTCGATGGAGGGTGTATTAACAAATCAGCCCCAGCATTTT.

The rearrangement joins TRBV27 to TRBJ2-1; no firm D call. The CDR3 is 14 residues long. Germline V gene sequence: CDR1 MNHEY, CDR2 SMNVEV (reference sequence). V lost 3 bases and J 5 bases, leaving 11 bases between the germline ends. The CDR3 DNA sequence: TGTGCCAGCAGTTTGTGGGCCGCTAACAATGAGCAGTTCTTC. As protein: CASSLWAANNEQFF.

This clone was seen a single time. The gene calls are TRBV11-3 and TRBJ2-2, with 12 bases aligning to TRBD2. CDR1 and CDR2 (germline): SGHNT, YENEEA. The CDR3 runs to 18 residues. Trimming at V came to 0 bases and at J to 5 bases, leaving 7 bases not matched to a gene. The CDR3 DNA is TGTGCCAGCAGCTTAGAACTCCCCCTAGCGGGAGGGACCGGGGAGCTGTTTTTT. Its translation is CASSLELPLAGGTGELFF.

The CDR3 region is CASRTGRGYGYTF. The DNA for the CDR3 is TGTGCCAGTAGGACAGGGAGAGGCTATGGCTACACCTTC. V and J are TRBV19 and TRBJ1-2; TRBD1 matches 7 bases. The germline V gene has CDR1 LNHDA and CDR2 SQIVND (reference sequence). This CDR3 spans 13 amino acids. V lost 6 bases and J lost 4; bases outside the gene matches: 5.

The rearrangement links TRBV7-9 to TRBJ1-5; a possible D gene is TRBD1 (6 bases). CDR1 is SEHNR, CDR2 FQNEAQ, per germline (reference sequence). Trimming shortened V by 2 bases and J by 6 bases, and 8 bases separated the two germline ends. This CDR3 is built from 13 residues. The CDR3 DNA reads as TGTGCCAGCAGCTTATCAGGGGTTCAGCCCCAGCATTTT. This encodes CASSLSGVQPQHF.

The genes are TRBV5-4 and TRBJ2-2; TRBD2 agrees at 11 bases. This CDR3 contains 14 residues. Unmatched junction bases numbered 2, after V lost 3 bases and J lost 7 bases. The germline gives CDR1 SGHNT, CDR2 YYREEE (reference sequence). The DNA of the CDR3 is TGTGCCAGCAGCTCCACTAGCGGGAGCGGGGAGCTGTTTTTT. Protein product: CASSSTSGSGELFF.

In nucleotides, the CDR3 is TGTGCCAGCAGTCCCCGTGGAGGAACGCAGTATTTT. Encoded protein: CASSPRGGTQYF. The chain recombines TRBV27 with TRBJ2-3; a possible D gene is TRBD2 (5 bases). V was trimmed by 5 bases and J by 9 bases, leaving 12 bases between them. This CDR3 region has 12 residues. The germline V gene encodes CDR1 MNHEY and CDR2 SMNVEV (reference sequence).

CDR3 amino acids: CASSLTPGEQYEQYF. Here the CDR3 DNA reads TGTGCCAGCAGCTTAACCCCGGGAGAACAATACGAGCAGTACTTC. This chain connects TRBV7-3 to TRBJ2-7; maybe TRBD2 (6 bases). V lost 0 bases and J lost 4, with 13 bases in between. The CDR3 loop spans 15 amino acids. Germline assignment: CDR1 SGHTA and CDR2 FQGTGA.

The chain carries TRBV30 and TRBJ2-1; 11 positions match TRBD2. CDR1 is GTSNPN and CDR2 is SVGIG in the germline V gene (reference sequence). Germline trimming cut 4 bases from V and 4 bases from J; bases unmatched to any gene: 9. This CDR3 is 16 amino acids long. The DNA of the CDR3 is TGTGCCTGGACTCTAGCGGGAGGACGATTTTACAATGAGCAGTTCTTC. Its protein is CAWTLAGGRFYNEQFF.

The chain combines TRBV7-9 with TRBJ2-1, with 11 bases matching TRBD2. V lost 5 bases and J lost 7; bases outside the gene matches: 7. This CDR3 spans 15 amino acids. The V gene's germline CDR1 is SEHNR and CDR2 FQNEAQ (reference sequence). CDR3 bases: TGTGCCAGCAGCCTTAGCGGGGGGGCTTGGAATGAGCAGTTCTTC. It specifies CASSLSGGAWNEQFF.

The chain employs TRBV4-1 and TRBJ1-1, with 7 bases matching TRBD1. CDR3 size: 16 residues. CDR1 MGHRA and CDR2 YSYEKL come from the germline V gene. The ends lost 4 bases at V and 0 bases at J; junction bases unmatched: 8. CDR3 residues: CASSPLAGGMNTEAFF. CDR3 nucleotides: TGCGCCAGCAGCCCCCTGGCAGGGGGGATGAACACTGAAGCTTTCTTT.

V and J are TRBV12-5 and TRBJ2-7, with D tentatively TRBD1 (5 bases). V dropped 4 bases and J dropped 5 bases, with 21 bases sitting between them. The CDR3 runs to 16 residues. Germline CDR1 LGHNT, CDR2 FRNRAP. DNA for the CDR3: TGTGCTAGTGGTTCTTACCCGGATTCAGGGTCTGACGAGCAGTACTTC. It encodes CASGSYPDSGSDEQYF.

This clone was picked up one time. The chain is built from TRBV27 and TRBJ2-1, with 8 positions matching TRBD2. The CDR3 has 16 residues. Germline assignment: CDR1 MNHEY and CDR2 SMNVEV (reference sequence). V lost 5 bases and J lost 7; bases outside the gene matches: 13. This CDR3 reads CASSPWSGSGGNEQFF. The CDR3, as DNA: TGTGCCAGCAGTCCTTGGAGCGGGAGTGGGGGAAATGAGCAGTTCTTC.

The chain couples TRBV29-1 to TRBJ1-2, with 8 bases lining up with TRBD1. Trimming took 7 bases from V and 8 from J; bases not matched to a gene: 9. Per germline, CDR1 SQVTM and CDR2 ANQGSEA. The CDR3 runs to 12 residues. This CDR3 reads CSGGPDRDGYTF. The DNA for the CDR3 is TGCAGCGGAGGCCCGGACAGGGACGGCTACACCTTC. Filled out from reference TRBV29-1 and TRBJ1-2, the complete variable domain reads SAVISQKPSRDICQRGTSLTIQCQVDSQVTMMFWYRQQPGQSLTLIATANQGSEATYESGFVIDKFPISRPNLTFSTLTVSNMSPEDSSIYLCSGGPDRDGYTFGSGTRLTVV.

This clone was detected only a few times. The chain joins TRBV2 to TRBJ2-5; D is undetermined. This CDR3 has 12 amino acids. The germline V gene has CDR1 SNHLY and CDR2 FYNNEI. V lost 2 bases and J 5 bases, leaving 6 bases between the germline ends. This CDR3 reads CASSETAETQYF. CDR3 bases: TGTGCCAGCAGTGAAACTGCGGAGACCCAGTACTTC.

The chain recombines TRBV25-1 with TRBJ2-1; 10 bases align to TRBD1. The germline V gene has CDR1 MGHDK and CDR2 SYGVNS. V was clipped by 6 bases and J by 2 bases; unmatched bases: 4. The CDR3 has 15 amino acids. CDR3 in DNA: TGTGCCAGCAGGCCGGGACAGGGGCCCTACAATGAGCAGTTCTTC. Its translation is CASRPGQGPYNEQFF.